These 22 T cell receptor beta chains were all obtained from the same sample, sequenced in a study of CXCR3-negative and CXCR3-positive naive CD8 T cells. Study-level results: Naive cells with CXCR3 showed TRB CDR3s that were more hydrophobic than those in CXCR3-negative naive cells.

No antigen is known for these receptors. The libraries of TRB cDNA were prepared using 5' RACE with UMI labels. With the 5' RACE reads reprocessed, TCRdb shows one record per CDR3 protein and no DNA. The sample yields roughly 140,000 distinct CDR3 sequences, of which the top ten take up under 0.35%. The specimen sequenced was naive CXCR3+ CD8+ T cells from blood. Subset here: CD45RO-CCR7+CD27+CD95- naive CD8+ T cells expressing CXCR3 (TNR3+). These receptors all come from a human donor in good health. Some clones in this sample may be carry-over from other donors' samples.

The chain uses TRBV12-3 or TRBV12-4 and TRBJ2-2; the TRBD1 assignment by TCRdb is unverifiable without DNA. CDR3 length: 16 residues. The CDR3 loop reads CASSGDSPMNTGELFF.

V usage is TRBV14 and J usage is TRBJ2-3; lacking DNA, the TRBD1 call made by TCRdb goes unchecked. Germline V lookup: CDR1 SGHDN, CDR2 FVKESK. The CDR3 consists of 17 residues. CDR3 protein: CASSLGPAGVHTDTQYF.

The gene calls are TRBV6-6 and TRBJ2-1; there is no DNA to check the TCRdb D call of TRBD1. CDR3 length: 15 amino acids. Germline loops: CDR1 MNHNY, CDR2 SVGAGI (reference sequence). This CDR3 reads CASSFGTGNYNEQFF.

The gene calls are TRBV29-1 and TRBJ2-7. The CDR3 loop spans 12 amino acids. Germline loops: CDR1 SQVTM, CDR2 ANQGSEA. The CDR3 region is CSVPGPTYEQYF.

This chain joins TRBV7-6 and TRBJ1-6; TCRdb's D call of TRBD1 is untestable without DNA. From germline, CDR1 is SGHVS and CDR2 FNYEAQ. The CDR3 spans 17 residues. The CDR3 sequence: CASSAYPGQVLNSPLHF.

V usage is TRBV2 and J usage is TRBJ2-7; TCRdb picks TRBD1, but there is no DNA to check that call. Germline values: CDR1 SNHLY, CDR2 FYNNEI. The CDR3 sequence is 13 residues long. CDR3 amino acids: CASIVGQGYEQYF.

The gene calls are TRBV7-2 and TRBJ2-1; checking the TCRdb D call of TRBD1 is not possible without DNA. CDR1 and CDR2 (germline): SGHTA, FQGNSA. The CDR3 is made up of 16 amino acids. The CDR3 is CASSIVGQGKNNEQFF.

The V and J genes are TRBV12-3 or TRBV12-4 and TRBJ2-7; the TCRdb call, TRBD2, lacks DNA for checking. This CDR3 is built from 18 residues. The CDR3 sequence: CASSNSGIQGPFRDEQYF.

The V gene is TRBV29-1, the J gene TRBJ1-1; TCRdb's D call, TRBD1, is unchecked because there is no DNA. This CDR3 region has 13 residues. Germline values: CDR1 SQVTM, CDR2 ANQGSEA. Here the CDR3 reads CSGEDRVDTEAFF.

The genes are TRBV3-1 and TRBJ2-1; TCRdb designates TRBD2, a call that cannot be tested without DNA. Germline V lookup: CDR1 LGHDT, CDR2 YNNKEL (reference sequence). CDR3 length: 16 amino acids. CDR3 region: CASSQHGLAAYNEQFF.

The chain recombines TRBV11-1 with TRBJ2-1. Germline CDR1 reads SGHAT; CDR2 reads FQDESV (reference sequence). This CDR3 is built from 15 residues. The CDR3 reads CASSYSLSSYNEQFF.

The rearrangement joins TRBV5-1 to TRBJ2-1; no DNA is available, so the TRBD1 call from TCRdb remains unchecked. CDR3 length equals 15 residues. Looked up from germline, CDR1 is SGHRS and CDR2 is YFSETQ. The CDR3 here is CASSSGTGEYNEQFF. Complete variable domain (other parts from reference TRBV5-1 and TRBJ2-1): KAGVTQTPRYLIKTRGQQVTLSCSPISGHRSVSWYQQTPGQGLQFLFEYFSETQRNKGNFPGRFSGRQFSNSRSEMNVSTLELGDSALYLCASSSGTGEYNEQFFGPGTRLTVL.

V and J are TRBV7-8 and TRBJ2-7; there is no DNA to check the TCRdb D call of TRBD1. Germline loops: CDR1 SGHVS, CDR2 FQNEAQ. The CDR3 contains 16 residues. CDR3 sequence reads: CASSQTDRGVVSEQYF.

The CDR3 sequence: CSVSGYGQGIIAGELFF. The J gene is TRBJ2-2, the V gene TRBV29-1; the D gene TCRdb calls, TRBD1, cannot be checked with no DNA. Per germline, CDR1 SQVTM and CDR2 ANQGSEA. The CDR3 length is 17 residues.

V and J are TRBV28 and TRBJ1-1; TCRdb proposes TRBD1, but this gene call is untestable without DNA. CDR3 size: 13 residues. CDR1 and CDR2 (germline): MDHEN, SYDVKM. This CDR3 is CASKWTLNTEAFF.

The chain is built from TRBV30 and TRBJ2-7; absent DNA, TCRdb's TRBD1 call cannot be checked. Germline V gene sequence: CDR1 GTSNPN, CDR2 SVGIG (reference sequence). This CDR3 comprises 12 residues. Here the CDR3 reads CACGTGGAEQYF.

This chain joins TRBV7-9 and TRBJ2-7; the D call from TCRdb, TRBD2, cannot be confirmed without DNA. Germline V gene sequence: CDR1 SEHNR, CDR2 FQNEAQ (reference sequence). This CDR3 has 14 residues. CDR3 sequence: CASSHTGLAGEQYF. Based on the CDR3 plus reference TRBV7-9 and TRBJ2-7, the full variable domain is DTGVSQNPRHKITKRGQNVTFRCDPISEHNRLYWYRQTLGQGPEFLTYFQNEAQLEKSRLLSDRFSAERPKGSFSTLEIQRTEQGDSAMYLCASSHTGLAGEQYFGPGTRLTVT.

The gene calls are TRBV28 and TRBJ2-5; the TCRdb D gene call, TRBD1, has no DNA to confirm it. In germline, CDR1 is MDHEN, CDR2 SYDVKM. The CDR3 spans 13 residues. The CDR3 region is CASSQTGRETQYF.

The rearrangement links TRBV10-3 to TRBJ2-7; TCRdb lists TRBD1, though no DNA is available to test this call. This CDR3 is built from 16 residues. Germline assignment: CDR1 ENHRY and CDR2 SYGVKD. CDR3 loop: CAISPPSGTETYEQYF.

The chain employs TRBV11-2 and TRBJ2-2; lacking DNA, the TRBD1 call made by TCRdb goes unchecked. The CDR3 has 14 residues. Germline-derived CDR1 and CDR2 are SGHAT and FQNNGV. The CDR3 sequence is CASSRVQGTGELFF.

This chain uses TRBV29-1 with TRBJ2-1; TCRdb lists TRBD2, though no DNA is available to test this call. The CDR3 covers 14 residues. Germline lookup yields CDR1 SQVTM and CDR2 ANQGSEA. This CDR3 is CSVEKAGGDNEQFF.

V and J are TRBV28 and TRBJ2-1; TCRdb's D call of TRBD2 is untestable without DNA. This CDR3 is built from 17 residues. Germline CDR1 is MDHEN and CDR2 is SYDVKM. The CDR3 spells CASSPRLAGVFYNEQFF.